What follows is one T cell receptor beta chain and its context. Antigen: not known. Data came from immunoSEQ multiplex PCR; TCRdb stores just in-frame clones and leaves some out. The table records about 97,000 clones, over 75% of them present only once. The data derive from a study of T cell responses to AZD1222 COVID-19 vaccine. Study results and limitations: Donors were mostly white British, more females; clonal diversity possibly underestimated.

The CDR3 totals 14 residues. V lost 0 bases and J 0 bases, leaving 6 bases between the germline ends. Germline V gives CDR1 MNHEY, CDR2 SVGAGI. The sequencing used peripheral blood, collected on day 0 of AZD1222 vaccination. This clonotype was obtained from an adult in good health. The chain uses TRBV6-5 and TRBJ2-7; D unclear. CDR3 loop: CASSYSGSSYEQYF. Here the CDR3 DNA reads TGTGCCAGCAGTTACTCGGGCAGCTCCTACGAGCAGTACTTC.